Listed here is a single T cell receptor beta chain. This clone was counted a single time. There is no known antigen for this receptor. No much larger clonotype is one base removed from it; base qualities were not supplied. Taken from cysteine to phenylalanine, the CDR3 has 15 residues. The only DNA kept is the CDR3, 45 bases in frame from the first base. The germline V gene (reference sequence) supplies CDR1 SGHNT and CDR2 YYREEE. Trimming takes 7 bases off V and 2 bases off J; junction bases not matched to a gene: 11. The source of the sample is a study of blood T cell repertoires in COVID-19 (dated by TCRdb to 2018 to 2020). General notes on the study: Samples covering the acute and convalescent phases of COVID-19 were provided by collaborators in the United States, Italy and Spain. Where available, HLA class I and class II types were obtained from metadata supplied by the sample provider rather than from assay-based typing. Samples were obtained from the ongoing ImmuneRACE study (first 160 participants) and from about 1,300 subjects provided by 6 global collaborators. The repertoires were made available in a free public database intended to serve as a resource for research on the immune response to SARS-CoV-2. Deeply sampled blood TCRbeta repertoires from subjects exposed to, actively infected with, or recovered from COVID-19 were included in the dataset. Sample metadata almost always included a de-identified subject ID, COVID-19 status, age in years and sex. The material from the prospective study consisted of cDNA or gDNA derived from T cells, B-cell-depleted T cells, or PBMCs.

The immunoSEQ Assay, a bias-controlled multiplex PCR, was used to amplify TCRbeta CDR3 regions from genomic DNA. For the original study's pipeline: The number of nucleated cells in each sample was estimated from the amplification of reference gene primers within the assay. To quantify the absolute abundance of each unique TCRbeta CDR3 rearrangement, sequence reads were collapsed and filtered. For each sample, productive Simpson clonality was calculated by taking the square root of Simpson's diversity index across productive rearrangements. This immuneACCESS table, as held by TCRdb, lists in-frame sequences with V and J called but not all clones. Of the missing ones, under half trace to an unresolved V gene in checked studies; the others have no known cause. V and J calls and clone size follow that table, whereas D and trimming were derived from the DNA. This sample holds fewer than 80,000 clones; more than 65% were observed only once. The ten top clones hold 5.3% of the sample.

Collaborating institutions collected whole blood in K2EDTA tubes following their own protocols. For TCRbeta analysis, collaborators shipped samples in one of three forms: frozen whole blood, isolated PBMCs, or DNA extracted from either of those sample types. Points the paper makes about the study in general: Clinical and demographic metadata were provided uncurated, with the amount varying by source and participant.

Sequencing used peripheral blood. This TCR derives from a human donor in a cohort sampled during active COVID-19. This chain is built from TRBV5-4 and TRBJ1-2; 7 bases in between match TRBD1. The nucleotide sequence is TGTGCCAGCGGATTACAGGGGACCGTAAACTATGGCTACACCTTC. This codes for CASGLQGTVNYGYTF. Here the CDR3 is joined to the reference TRBV5-4 and TRBJ1-2 genes, and the full variable domain is: ETGVTQSPTHLIKTRGQQVTLRCSSQSGHNTVSWYQQALGQGPQFIFQYYREEENGRGNFPPRFSGLQFPNYSSELNVNALELDDSALYLCASGLQGTVNYGYTFGSGTRLTVV.